What follows are 21 T cell receptor beta chains derived from one specimen sequenced in a study of early T cells in non-severe SARS-CoV-2 infection (dated by TCRdb to the early 2020s). The method was 5' RACE. Sequencing used a NextSeq 500. TCRdb trimmed public reads at Q25 via fastp, called clones via MiXCR and kept in-frame beta chains. Duplicate CDR3 protein sequences are folded into a single record with the most common DNA and genes. The sample profile shows about 41,000 distinct CDR3 sequences; under 13% of them were found once. Of the sample, around a tenth is held by the ten largest clones. Sequencing was carried out using whole blood. The source is an adult who was a healthcare worker with PCR-confirmed SARS-CoV-2 infection or an uninfected control (not recorded which).

There are a few counts of this clonotype. V and J are TRBV11-2 and TRBJ2-1; TRBD2 might be the D (6 bases). V was shortened by 4 bases and J by 3 bases, with 13 bases between the two germline ends. The CDR3 totals 15 residues. Germline CDR1 reads SGHAT; CDR2 reads FQNNGV. The CDR3 DNA sequence: TGTGCCAGCAGCTCCGGGCGACTAGGCTACAATGAGCAGTTCTTC. It encodes CASSSGRLGYNEQFF.

This clonotype has more than one count but fewer than ten. This chain links TRBV24-1 with TRBJ2-3; D remains unclear. CDR3 size: 14 residues. The germline V and J ends were trimmed by 3 bases and 4 bases, with 10 bases remaining between them. Germline V gene data show CDR1 as KGHDR and CDR2 as SFDVKD. The CDR3 DNA sequence: TGTGCCACCAGTGATATTGTAGACGCAGATACGCAGTATTTT. It is translated as CATSDIVDADTQYF.

For this clonotype: A much more abundant neighbour one base away suggests this may be a read error. V and J are TRBV6-2 or TRBV6-3 and TRBJ2-2; D may correspond to TRBD1 or TRBD2 (5 bases each). Germline-derived CDR1 and CDR2 are MNHEY and SVGEGT. The CDR3 is made up of 15 amino acids. Deletions cut 6 bases from V and 0 bases from J, with 11 bases between. The CDR3 DNA is TGTGCCAGCAGACGGGGCTCGACGAACACCGGGGAGCTGTTTTTT. Translated: CASRRGSTNTGELFF.

This chain joins TRBV12-3 or TRBV12-4 and TRBJ2-7, with D perhaps TRBD1 (6 bases). V gave up 2 bases and J gave up 2 bases, with 13 bases separating them. This CDR3 has 15 amino acids. CDR3 protein: CASSLWGTPPYEQYF. In DNA form, the CDR3 reads TGTGCCAGCAGTTTATGGGGGACACCACCCTACGAGCAGTACTTC.

The CDR3 coding sequence is TGTGCCAGCAGAGGCAGGGATTCAGGGTCATGGTCACCCCTCCACTTT. Its translation: CASRGRDSGSWSPLHF. J is TRBJ1-6 and V is TRBV2; maybe TRBD1 (5 bases). The germline gives CDR1 SNHLY, CDR2 FYNNEI. The CDR3 runs 16 residues. Trimming cost V 6 bases and J 10 bases, with 22 bases left between them.

This clonotype was recorded a few times. The chain uses TRBV7-2 and TRBJ2-4, with 9 bases that match TRBD1. Trimming removed 3 bases from V and 15 bases from J; junction bases left unmatched: 6. This CDR3 contains 12 residues. The germline V gene encodes CDR1 SGHTA and CDR2 FQGNSA. The CDR3 DNA is TGTGCCAGCAGCTTGTCCGGGACAGGGAGGTACTTC. The encoded protein is CASSLSGTGRYF.

There are many counts of this clonotype. The chain combines TRBV3-1 with TRBJ1-4; D gene uncertain. CDR1 LGHDT and CDR2 YNNKEL come from the germline V gene (reference sequence). The V end was cut by 0 bases, the J end by 0 bases, with 8 bases between. This CDR3 has 16 residues. As DNA, the CDR3 is TGTGCCAGCAGCCAAGAAGGGTCTGCAACTAATGAAAAACTGTTTTTT. Its translation is CASSQEGSATNEKLFF.

Ten or more counts support this clonotype. This chain links TRBV29-1 with TRBJ2-1; D not resolved. The CDR3 has 15 amino acids. From germline, CDR1 is SQVTM and CDR2 ANQGSEA. V lost 2 bases, J lost 1 base, and 12 bases lay in between. The CDR3 sequence: CSVENGISSYNEQFF. For the CDR3, the DNA is TGCAGCGTTGAAAATGGGATCTCTTCCTACAATGAGCAGTTCTTC.

The chain is built from TRBV7-8 and TRBJ1-2; maybe TRBD1 (6 bases). V dropped 3 bases and J dropped 0 bases, with 8 bases sitting between them. CDR3 length: 14 residues. In germline, CDR1 is SGHVS, CDR2 FQNEAQ. As DNA, the CDR3 is TGTGCCAGCAGCTTCGGGACACCTAACTATGGCTACACCTTC. This codes for CASSFGTPNYGYTF.

Ten or more counts support this clonotype. CDR3 bases: TGTGCCAGCAGTCCGGAACACGGCTACGAGCAGTACTTC. It yields the protein CASSPEHGYEQYF. The genes are TRBV3-1 and TRBJ2-7; D is ambiguous. The germline gives CDR1 LGHDT, CDR2 YNNKEL (reference sequence). The CDR3 totals 13 residues. V was cut by 6 bases and J by 3 bases, with 12 bases left in between.

This clonotype was seen only a few times. The chain employs TRBV20-1 and TRBJ2-3; 8 nucleotides line up with TRBD2. CDR3 length: 16 amino acids. Germline trimming cut 3 bases from V and 7 bases from J; bases unmatched to any gene: 15. CDR1 is DFQATT and CDR2 is SNEGSKA in the germline V gene (reference sequence). CDR3 nucleotides: TGCAGTGCTAGGATAACGCCAAGCGGGGGAACCTATACGCAGTATTTT. It translates to CSARITPSGGTYTQYF.

This chain links TRBV7-8 with TRBJ1-2; TRBD1 agrees at 8 bases. CDR3 size: 14 residues. V lost 5 bases, J lost 3 bases, and 5 bases stayed unmatched. Germline loops: CDR1 SGHVS, CDR2 FQNEAQ. The CDR3 loop reads CASSLRGPYYGYTF. The CDR3, as DNA: TGTGCCAGCAGCCTCAGGGGGCCCTACTATGGCTACACCTTC.

This clonotype was seen at least ten times. The chain combines TRBV7-8 with TRBJ2-7; a possible D gene is TRBD1 (6 bases). Trimming removed 3 bases from V and 2 bases from J, with 14 bases in between. The length of the CDR3 is 15 residues. Germline CDR1 SGHVS, CDR2 FQNEAQ. CDR3 DNA: TGTGCCAGCAGCTTTGAGACAGGTCCTCCCTACGAGCAGTACTTC. Translation gives CASSFETGPPYEQYF.

This rearrangement joins TRBV7-2 to TRBJ1-6; no definite D call. Trimming cost V 5 bases and J 13 bases, with 18 bases left between them. CDR3 length: 14 residues. Germline V lookup: CDR1 SGHTA, CDR2 FQGNSA. The CDR3 protein is CASSPAALFSPLHF. CDR3 nucleotides: TGTGCCAGCAGCCCGGCAGCCCTCTTTTCTCCCCTCCACTTT.

This clonotype was observed at least ten times. The chain employs TRBV3-1 and TRBJ2-5; D is unclear. Germline-derived CDR1 and CDR2 are LGHDT and YNNKEL (reference sequence). There are 13 residues in the CDR3. V lost 3 bases, J lost 2 bases, and 7 bases lay in between. CDR3 sequence reads: CASSHAGQETQYF. CDR3 bases: TGTGCCAGCAGCCACGCCGGGCAAGAGACCCAGTACTTC.

In this sample, this clonotype turned up many times. The chain is built from TRBV19 and TRBJ1-5, with TRBD1 identical over 7 bases. CDR1 is LNHDA, CDR2 SQIVND, per germline (reference sequence). The CDR3 runs 14 residues. V shed 7 bases, J shed 4 bases, and the junction held 7 bases outside the gene matches. The DNA of the CDR3 is TGTGCCAGTACCTCAGGGGGAGAAAATCAGCCCCAGCATTTT. Translation: CASTSGGENQPQHF.

This clonotype was counted between two and nine times. The genes are TRBV18 and TRBJ1-3; D may be TRBD1 (5 bases). Looked up from germline, CDR1 is KGHSH and CDR2 is LQKENI. V lost 3 bases, J lost 0 bases, and 12 bases lay in between. The CDR3 runs 16 residues. CDR3 sequence reads: CASSPAGSASGNTIYF. As DNA, the CDR3 is TGTGCCAGCTCACCGGCAGGGTCGGCCTCTGGAAACACCATATATTTT.

This clonotype was recorded a few times. The J gene is TRBJ2-5, the V gene TRBV29-1; 7 bases map to TRBD1. Looked up from germline, CDR1 is SQVTM and CDR2 is ANQGSEA. With 7 bases clipped from V and 3 bases from J, the junction kept 2 bases outside the gene matches. CDR3 length: 11 amino acids. The CDR3 spells CSGGQEETQYF. Here the CDR3 DNA reads TGCAGCGGCGGACAGGAAGAGACCCAGTACTTC.

This clonotype showed up just a few times. The chain links TRBV5-4 to TRBJ1-5; D uncertain. This CDR3 contains 16 residues. V was shortened by 4 bases and J by 0 bases, with 14 bases between the two germline ends. Germline CDR1 is SGHNT and CDR2 is YYREEE (reference sequence). The CDR3 loop reads CASSPARADSNQPQHF. CDR3 DNA: TGTGCCAGCAGCCCAGCGAGGGCAGATAGCAATCAGCCCCAGCATTTT.

This sequence joins TRBV12-3 or TRBV12-4 and TRBJ2-2, with TRBD1 matching 7 bases. V lost 6 bases and J lost 8; bases outside the gene matches: 15. The CDR3 totals 16 residues. This chain's CDR3 is CASRGTLRGGKGELFF. The CDR3 nucleotides are TGTGCCAGCAGAGGGACCCTACGAGGGGGCAAGGGGGAGCTGTTTTTT.

The CDR3 sequence: CASSSYSGQGFWGYTF. CDR3 DNA: TGTGCCAGCAGTTCTTATTCGGGACAGGGTTTTTGGGGCTACACCTTC. This chain uses TRBV12-3 or TRBV12-4 with TRBJ1-2, with 9 bases that match TRBD1. This CDR3 region has 16 residues. V lost 4 bases, J lost 8 bases, and 14 bases stayed unmatched.